The 9 T cell receptor beta chains in this list originate from one sample, sequenced in a study of radiotherapy plus CTLA-4 blockade in lung cancer. Profiled with immunoSEQ multiplex PCR; TCRdb holds only in-frame clones, not every one. The profile shows fewer than 100,000 clones, around 79% of them singletons. Sample: peripheral blood, taken from a patient treated with radiotherapy plus ipilimumab. The receptor source for this set is a human donor with non-small cell lung cancer whose response to radiotherapy plus ipilimumab could not be evaluated. Some clones in this sample may be carry-over from other donors' samples.

This clone was seen a handful of times. J is TRBJ1-5 and V is TRBV18; D gene unclear. The germline gives CDR1 KGHSH, CDR2 LQKENI. V lost 3 bases and J lost 5, with 8 bases in between. The CDR3 spans 13 residues. The CDR3 region is CASSPRGDQPQHF. In nucleotides, the CDR3 is TGTGCCAGCTCACCTAGAGGAGATCAGCCCCAGCATTTT.

The J gene is TRBJ2-7, the V gene TRBV5-1; the match to TRBD2 covers 13 bases. The V gene's germline CDR1 is SGHRS and CDR2 YFSETQ. After removal of 7 bases from V and 4 bases from J, the junction contained 2 bases not matched to a gene. CDR3 length: 13 residues. The CDR3 protein is CASGLAGAYEQYF. The CDR3 DNA reads as TGCGCCAGCGGACTAGCGGGGGCGTACGAGCAGTACTTC.

The chain employs TRBV10-3 and TRBJ1-1, with D uncertain. Germline V lookup: CDR1 ENHRY, CDR2 SYGVKD. This CDR3 is built from 16 residues. V lost 0 bases to trimming and J lost 3 bases, with 14 bases between them. CDR3 sequence: CAISESEGGPDTEAFF. As DNA, the CDR3 is TGTGCCATCAGTGAGTCGGAGGGAGGGCCGGACACTGAAGCTTTCTTT.

The chain carries TRBV19 and TRBJ1-2, with a tentative D call TRBD1 (5 bases). The CDR3 runs 15 residues. Trimming left V 5 bases short and J 4 bases short, with 17 bases between. Germline-derived CDR1 and CDR2 are LNHDA and SQIVND (reference sequence). The chain's CDR3 is CASSAPRANSYGYTF. As DNA, the CDR3 is TGTGCCAGTAGTGCGCCCAGGGCGAATAGCTATGGCTACACCTTC.

The chain links TRBV29-1 to TRBJ2-5; 9 nucleotides line up with TRBD1. The CDR3 spans 15 residues. CDR1 SQVTM and CDR2 ANQGSEA come from the germline V gene. J lost 3 bases, V lost 4 bases, and 9 bases had no gene match. CDR3 nucleotides: TGCAGCGTTGTAGGGCGGGACAGGGATAAAGAGACCCAGTACTTC. This translates into CSVVGRDRDKETQYF.

The chain couples TRBV29-1 to TRBJ2-2, with 9 positions matching TRBD1. Germline V gene lookup returns CDR1 SQVTM and CDR2 ANQGSEA. V was clipped by 7 bases and J by 6 bases; unmatched bases: 9. CDR3 length: 14 amino acids. The CDR3 here is CSGGGQGSAGELFF. CDR3 DNA sequence: TGCAGCGGGGGGGGACAGGGATCCGCCGGGGAGCTGTTTTTT.

The V call is TRBV28, the J call TRBJ2-5; D possibly corresponds to TRBD2 (5 bases). The V end lost 1 base, the J end lost 14 bases, and 20 bases lay between the germline ends. The CDR3 consists of 14 residues. The V gene's germline CDR1 is MDHEN and CDR2 SYDVKM. CDR3 in amino acids: CASSLSYDTSGVYF. The CDR3 DNA sequence: TGTGCCAGCAGTTTATCCTATGACACCTCCGGGGTCTACTTC.

The J gene is TRBJ2-5, the V gene TRBV10-1, with 9 bases lining up with TRBD2. V shed 9 bases and J 1 base; nucleotides not matched to a gene: 6. CDR1 is WNHNN and CDR2 is SYGVQD in the germline V gene (reference sequence). This CDR3 contains 14 residues. The CDR3 nucleotides are TGCGCCAGTGGGGGCGGGGGGGCCCAAGAGACCCAGTACTTC. Protein: CASGGGGAQETQYF.

The rearrangement uses TRBV5-1 and TRBJ2-3; 9 nucleotides match TRBD2. After removal of 4 bases from V and 0 bases from J, the junction contained 9 bases not matched to a gene. The germline V gene has CDR1 SGHRS and CDR2 YFSETQ. The CDR3 length is 17 residues. The CDR3 region has the DNA TGCGCCAGCAGCCGGGGAAGCGGGGGGTCTAGCACAGATACGCAGTATTTT. Protein product: CASSRGSGGSSTDTQYF. Complete variable domain (other parts from reference TRBV5-1 and TRBJ2-3): KAGVTQTPRYLIKTRGQQVTLSCSPISGHRSVSWYQQTPGQGLQFLFEYFSETQRNKGNFPGRFSGRQFSNSRSEMNVSTLELGDSALYLCASSRGSGGSSTDTQYFGPGTRLTVL.